The clone carrying this T cell receptor (beta chain) has just one count. Measured with immunoSEQ multiplex PCR; TCRdb has only the in-frame clones, and not every one. The sample includes 100,000 to 150,000 clones, roughly 91% of them seen just once. This sample is part of a study of control samples from healthy donors and cancer patients. Trimming pared 2 bases from V and 4 bases from J, leaving 17 bases between. CDR3 length equals 16 residues. Germline CDR1 reads MNHNY; CDR2 reads SVGAGI (reference sequence). The receptor comes from a man aged 50-60 years with head and neck cancer. The sample was PBMCs. The chain carries TRBV6-6 and TRBJ1-2; no clear D. In nucleotides, the CDR3 is TGTGCCAGCAGTTACGACACCCGTTCAGTCCTCTATGGCTACACCTTC. Amino acids: CASSYDTRSVLYGYTF.